Presented here are 16 T cell receptor beta chains from one specimen sequenced in a study of human T cells and chemical hapten exposure. TCRdb re-called the RACE reads with MiXCR, one entry per CDR3 protein. The repertoire holds some 80,000 distinct CDR3 sequences, with 11% as singletons. Time point here: patch test 2, 6 weeks after DPC sensitization. Treatment given: therapeutic diphenylcyclopropenone sensitization with weekly scalp DPC. The source was whole blood, collected in connection with sensitization to the hapten diphenylcyclopropenone (DPC). The receptors come from a man younger than 35 with alopecia areata. Some clones in this sample may be carry-over from other donors' samples.

Ten or more counts support this clonotype. The chain employs TRBV7-6 and TRBJ2-6, with D possibly matching TRBD1 (6 bases). The CDR3 covers 16 residues. V dropped 5 bases and J dropped 1 base, with 12 bases sitting between them. Per the germline V gene, CDR1 is SGHVS and CDR2 is FNYEAQ. CDR3 coding DNA: TGTGCCAGCAGCCCTGGTACAGGGTCTGGGGCCAACGTCCTGACTTTC. Its translation: CASSPGTGSGANVLTF.

The chain has TRBV27 and TRBJ2-7; 7 nucleotides match TRBD1. V shed 5 bases, J shed 2 bases, and the junction held 6 bases outside the gene matches. Germline V gene sequence: CDR1 MNHEY, CDR2 SMNVEV (reference sequence). This CDR3 comprises 14 residues. The CDR3 region is CASSGDRLTYEQYF. Here the CDR3 DNA reads TGTGCCAGCAGTGGGGACAGACTTACCTACGAGCAGTACTTC.

This clonotype was recorded at least ten times. V and J are TRBV19 and TRBJ2-1; D gene unclear. V was cut by 5 bases and J by 8 bases, with 10 bases left in between. This CDR3 is 12 amino acids long. Germline CDR1 LNHDA, CDR2 SQIVND (reference sequence). CDR3 sequence (DNA): TGTGCCAGTAGTTACCAGATCGATGAGCAGTTCTTC. It specifies CASSYQIDEQFF.

This clonotype was picked up a small number of times. The chain combines TRBV4-1 with TRBJ1-1; D is undetermined. The V and J ends lost 5 bases and 1 base respectively, with 11 bases between them. CDR1 and CDR2 (germline): MGHRA, YSYEKL. CDR3 size: 14 residues. In DNA form, the CDR3 reads TGCGCCAGCAGCATACCCGGGCCGAACACTGAAGCTTTCTTT. This gives the protein CASSIPGPNTEAFF.

In this sample, this clonotype turned up a few times. V usage is TRBV7-9 and J usage is TRBJ2-1; no clear D gene. Looked up from germline, CDR1 is SEHNR and CDR2 is FQNEAQ (reference sequence). The CDR3 totals 11 residues. Trimming took off 5 bases at V and 8 bases at J, with 7 bases between the two ends. The CDR3 nucleotides read TGTGCCAGCAGCCCCCGACATGAGCAGTTCTTC. Protein sequence: CASSPRHEQFF.

The chain recombines TRBV5-6 with TRBJ1-2; D gene ambiguous. The germline gives CDR1 SGHDT, CDR2 YYEEEE. The V and J ends lost 2 bases and 3 bases respectively, with 8 bases between them. This CDR3 has 13 amino acids. The CDR3 sequence is CASSFSDDYGYTF. The CDR3 nucleotides are TGTGCCAGCAGCTTTTCCGACGACTATGGCTACACCTTC.

The J gene is TRBJ2-5, the V gene TRBV7-7, with D tentatively TRBD2 (5 bases). The CDR3 contains 11 residues. Looked up from germline, CDR1 is SSHAT and CDR2 is FNYEAQ (reference sequence). Trimming removed 10 bases from V and 3 bases from J, with 9 bases in between. CDR3 residues: CATGFEETQYF. The CDR3 bases are TGTGCCACGGGGTTTGAAGAGACCCAGTACTTC.

This clonotype was observed many times. The chain joins TRBV7-8 to TRBJ1-5; tentatively, D is TRBD1 (6 bases). Per the germline V gene, CDR1 is SGHVS and CDR2 is FQNEAQ. CDR3 length: 16 amino acids. Trimming left V 0 bases short and J 4 bases short, with 13 bases between. The CDR3 here is CASSLARWGLNQPQHF. In DNA, the CDR3 is TGTGCCAGCAGCTTAGCGCGATGGGGGCTGAATCAGCCCCAGCATTTT.

This clonotype has at least ten counts. The V gene is TRBV18, the J gene TRBJ1-2; weak D call: TRBD1 (6 bases). Germline-derived CDR1 and CDR2 are KGHSH and LQKENI. The CDR3 totals 15 residues. Trimming took 5 bases from V and 0 from J, leaving 13 bases between them. The CDR3 region is CASSERTDANYGYTF. The CDR3 nucleotides are TGTGCCAGCTCAGAACGGACAGACGCTAACTATGGCTACACCTTC.

The chain uses TRBV6-5 and TRBJ1-2; no reliable D call. CDR1 and CDR2 (germline): MNHEY, SVGAGI. CDR3 size: 13 residues. The ends were cut back, 5 bases at V and 8 bases at J, with 15 bases in the middle. The CDR3 loop is CASSQGGLGGYTF. In DNA, the CDR3 is TGTGCCAGCAGTCAAGGAGGGCTGGGCGGCTACACCTTC.

The chain employs TRBV7-9 and TRBJ2-1; a possible D gene is TRBD2 (5 bases). V was clipped by 6 bases and J by 0 bases, with 15 bases between them. Germline CDR1 is SEHNR and CDR2 is FQNEAQ (reference sequence). CDR3 size: 16 residues. The CDR3 spells CASSLTIGSSYNEQFF. As DNA, the CDR3 is TGTGCCAGCAGTCTAACAATTGGGAGCTCCTACAATGAGCAGTTCTTC.

The chain joins TRBV12-3 or TRBV12-4 to TRBJ2-7, with 7 positions matching TRBD2. The CDR3 spans 16 residues. V lost 4 bases and J lost 1; bases outside the gene matches: 10. The CDR3 is CASSSQGLMNSYEQYV. DNA for the CDR3: TGTGCCAGCAGTTCCCAGGGACTAATGAATTCCTACGAGCAGTACGTC.

This chain joins TRBV4-2 and TRBJ2-2, with 8 bases matching TRBD2. Germline V lookup: CDR1 LGHNA, CDR2 YNFKEQ. The CDR3 sequence is 16 residues long. V was pared by 1 base and J by 1 base, with 2 bases of the junction left unmatched. CDR3: CASSQATSGNTGELFF. The DNA for the CDR3 is TGTGCCAGCAGCCAAGCAACTAGCGGGAACACCGGGGAGCTGTTTTTT.

V gene TRBV20-1 combines with J gene TRBJ1-4, with 8 bases lining up with TRBD1. The CDR3 totals 12 residues. Per the germline V gene, CDR1 is DFQATT and CDR2 is SNEGSKA (reference sequence). V lost 4 bases, J lost 10 bases, and 5 bases stayed unmatched. This chain's CDR3 is CSAKRTGGKLFF. CDR3 DNA sequence: TGCAGTGCTAAAAGAACAGGGGGAAAACTGTTTTTT.

The chain employs TRBV7-9 and TRBJ2-7; D is ambiguous. Per germline, CDR1 SEHNR and CDR2 FQNEAQ (reference sequence). V lost 1 base, J lost 3 bases, and 7 bases lay in between. The CDR3 extends over 13 amino acids. The CDR3 region has the DNA TGTGCCAGCAGCTTAGGACGGAACTACGAGCAGTACGTC. As protein: CASSLGRNYEQYV.

Only a few counts were recorded for this clonotype. The chain has TRBV7-8 and TRBJ2-3, with 9 bases aligning to TRBD1. After removal of 5 bases from V and 4 bases from J, the junction contained 4 bases not matched to a gene. CDR3 size: 14 residues. Germline lookup yields CDR1 SGHVS and CDR2 FQNEAQ. The CDR3 loop is CASSPRTGADTQYF. CDR3 sequence (DNA): TGTGCCAGCAGCCCTAGGACAGGGGCAGATACGCAGTATTTT. Full variable domain (remainder filled in from reference TRBV7-8 and TRBJ2-3): GAGVSQSPRYKVAKRGQDVALRCDPISGHVSLFWYQQALGQGPEFLTYFQNEAQLDKSGLPSDRFFAERPEGSVSTLKIQRTQQEDSAVYLCASSPRTGADTQYFGPGTRLTVL.